This T cell receptor beta chain came from a study of a mutant IDH1 vaccine in newly diagnosed glioma. A remark on this clone: The target antigen is unknown.

Assay: immunoSEQ multiplex PCR; the TCRdb copy retains only in-frame clones and omits some. Of 100,000 to 150,000 clones in the sample, roughly 78% are singletons; the top ten hold 5.5%. Germline V CDR1 and CDR2: SGHRS, YFSETQ. The ends lost 3 bases at V and 5 bases at J; junction bases unmatched: 4. The CDR3 has 13 amino acids. Time point noted: week 11, during vaccination. The vaccine gave 300 ug of a 20-mer mutant IDH1 peptide subcutaneously per dose. This sequence originates from a man aged 35-49 years with glioma. The input for sequencing was PBMCs, taken from a glioma patient whose treatment included an IDH1 peptide vaccine. The chain recombines TRBV5-1 with TRBJ1-1; 7 bases agree with TRBD1. CDR3 in DNA: TGCGCCAGCAGCTGGACAGGACTAACTGAAGCTTTCTTT. It encodes CASSWTGLTEAFF.